The sequence of this T cell receptor beta chain was determined in a study of blood T cell repertoires in COVID-19. Produced via immunoSEQ multiplex PCR; TCRdb's table is partial and in-frame only. The sample has roughly 230,000 clones, approximately 91% seen once. In its sample, this clone was seen once. The germline gives CDR1 LNHDA, CDR2 SQIVND (reference sequence). The CDR3 has 14 residues. The germline V and J ends were trimmed by 6 bases and 2 bases, with 11 bases remaining between them. The sequence was collected from a man aged 25-45 years with COVID-19, enrolled during active disease. Sequenced: peripheral blood. The chain employs TRBV19 and TRBJ1-3, with D possibly being TRBD1 (5 bases). The CDR3: CASSFRAAGNTIYF. The CDR3 coding sequence is TGTGCCAGTAGCTTCAGGGCAGCTGGAAACACCATATATTTT.